Each of the 12 T cell receptor beta chains below was sequenced from the same sample in a study of PD-L1 blockade in urothelial cancer. Time point: pretreatment peripheral blood. Sequenced by immunoSEQ multiplex PCR; TCRdb stores in-frame clones only, minus some. The sample contains under 55,000 clones, roughly 80% of which appear only once. Here the sequenced sample was PBMCs, taken around atezolizumab (anti-PD-L1) treatment. All receptors come from a man in his sixties or seventies with urothelial cancer.

V is TRBV7-9 and J is TRBJ1-1, with TRBD1 as a possible D gene (6 bases). The germline V gene encodes CDR1 SEHNR and CDR2 FQNEAQ (reference sequence). Trimming removed 5 bases at V and 7 bases at J, with 20 bases between. The CDR3 sequence is 15 residues long. The CDR3 loop is CASSLGQLPTYEAFF. Written as DNA, the CDR3 is TGTGCCAGCAGCCTCGGACAGCTACCTACCTATGAAGCTTTCTTT.

This chain joins TRBV28 and TRBJ2-5; 10 bases are shared with TRBD2. Per germline, CDR1 MDHEN and CDR2 SYDVKM. The J segment lost 2 bases and the V segment lost 5 bases, leaving 5 bases of the junction unmatched. The CDR3 length is 15 residues. As DNA, the CDR3 is TGTGCCAGCAGTCTCCTAGCGGGAGCGCAAGAGACCCAGTACTTC. Protein product: CASSLLAGAQETQYF.

CDR3 residues: CAWTTGFGEKLFF. CDR3 sequence (DNA): TGTGCCTGGACGACAGGGTTTGGGGAAAAACTGTTTTTT. The chain recombines TRBV30 with TRBJ1-4, with 7 bases that match TRBD1. Looked up from germline, CDR1 is GTSNPN and CDR2 is SVGIG (reference sequence). The CDR3 loop spans 13 amino acids. Trimming at V came to 4 bases and at J to 8 bases, leaving 7 bases not matched to a gene. Using reference TRBV30 and TRBJ1-4 for the parts outside the CDR3, the full variable domain is SQTIHQWPATLVQPVGSPLSLECTVEGTSNPNLYWYRQAAGRGLQLLFYSVGIGQISSEVPQNLSASRPQDRQFILSSKKLLLSDSGFYLCAWTTGFGEKLFFGSGTQLSVL.

The chain employs TRBV19 and TRBJ1-4; 7 bases fit TRBD1. The CDR3 runs 15 residues. Germline V gene lookup returns CDR1 LNHDA and CDR2 SQIVND (reference sequence). Trimming at V came to 4 bases and at J to 2 bases, leaving 4 bases not matched to a gene. CDR3 in amino acids: CASSTNRGTNEKLFF. In DNA form, the CDR3 reads TGTGCCAGTAGTACTAACAGGGGCACTAATGAAAAACTGTTTTTT. Full variable domain (missing parts from reference TRBV19 and TRBJ1-4): DGGITQSPKYLFRKEGQNVTLSCEQNLNHDAMYWYRQDPGQGLRLIYYSQIVNDFQKGDIAEGYSVSREKKESFPLTVTSAQKNPTAFYLCASSTNRGTNEKLFFGSGTQLSVL.

The genes are TRBV10-2 and TRBJ1-2; 8 positions agree with TRBD1. From germline, CDR1 is WSHSY and CDR2 SAAADI. The V and J ends lost 6 bases and 7 bases, in that order; junction bases with no gene match: 7. The CDR3 sequence is 13 residues long. CDR3 nucleotides: TGCGCCAGCAGCACAACCGGGACAGGTGGCTACACCTTC. Its translation: CASSTTGTGGYTF.

This clone appeared once. This chain links TRBV28 with TRBJ2-2, with 8 bases lining up with TRBD2. Germline-derived CDR1 and CDR2 are MDHEN and SYDVKM. Unmatched junction bases numbered 7, after V lost 4 bases and J lost 6 bases. The CDR3 consists of 15 residues. The CDR3 loop is CASSSGTRVPGELFF. CDR3 sequence (DNA): TGTGCCAGCAGTTCCGGGACTAGGGTCCCCGGGGAGCTGTTTTTT.

The chain recombines TRBV6-5 with TRBJ2-7, with D possibly being TRBD1 (6 bases). Per the germline V gene, CDR1 is MNHEY and CDR2 is SVGAGI. The CDR3 runs to 13 residues. The V end lost 11 bases, the J end lost 5 bases, and 19 bases lay between the germline ends. The CDR3 nucleotides read TGTGCCGCACGATACAGGGTCCCCCACGAGCAGTACTTC. Amino acids: CAARYRVPHEQYF.

The J gene is TRBJ2-5, the V gene TRBV11-2; no clear D gene. V lost 1 base to trimming and J lost 5 bases, with 5 bases between them. The CDR3 extends over 12 amino acids. Germline CDR1 SGHAT, CDR2 FQNNGV. CDR3 protein: CASSLVRETQYF. For the CDR3, the DNA is TGTGCCAGCAGCTTAGTGAGGGAGACCCAGTACTTC.

The V and J genes are TRBV5-5 and TRBJ1-1; TRBD1 matches 7 bases. Trimming took 0 bases from V and 2 from J; bases not matched to a gene: 4. The germline V gene encodes CDR1 SGHKS and CDR2 YYEKEE (reference sequence). This CDR3 contains 15 residues. CDR3 protein: CASSLEGGINTEAFF. Written as DNA, the CDR3 is TGTGCCAGCAGCTTGGAAGGGGGCATCAACACTGAAGCTTTCTTT.

The CDR3 loop reads CASSLQGTGANVLTF. As DNA, the CDR3 is TGCGCCAGCAGTTTACAGGGTACCGGGGCCAACGTCCTGACTTTC. The chain combines TRBV5-1 with TRBJ2-6; TRBD1 is a possible D gene (6 bases). This CDR3 contains 15 residues. Trimming stripped 5 bases from V and 4 bases from J, with 13 bases between. Germline assignment: CDR1 SGHRS and CDR2 YFSETQ.

The chain carries TRBV6-5 and TRBJ2-3, with TRBD1 identical over 8 bases. The junction had 2 bases not matched to a gene; V was cut back by 0 bases and J by 3 bases. The CDR3 has 15 amino acids. From germline, CDR1 is MNHEY and CDR2 SVGAGI. The CDR3 loop is CASSYSDRETDTQYF. CDR3 sequence (DNA): TGTGCCAGCAGTTACTCGGACAGGGAGACAGATACGCAGTATTTT.

In its sample, this clone was seen once. DNA of the CDR3: TGTGCCAGCAGCTTGCGCAGGGACTTCGCCTACGAGCAGTACTTC. It yields the protein CASSLRRDFAYEQYF. This chain uses TRBV5-6 with TRBJ2-7; TRBD2 might be the D (6 bases). The CDR3 totals 15 residues. Germline assignment: CDR1 SGHDT and CDR2 YYEEEE. Trimming left V 1 base short and J 2 bases short, with 13 bases between.